Described below is a single T cell receptor (beta chain) sequence and its context. Its antigen target is currently unknown. The input lacks base qualities; no much larger clone sits a single base away. In Seattle, one collaborating source enrolled patients while the infection was active and tracked those patients longitudinally over the course of disease. Collaborating institutions collected whole blood in K2EDTA tubes following their own protocols. For TCRbeta analysis, collaborators shipped samples as frozen whole blood, isolated PBMCs, or DNA extracted from either of those sample types. The record originates from a study of blood T cell repertoires in COVID-19 (dated by TCRdb to the early 2020s). For context, the study as a whole: The collaborator samples originated in the United States, Italy and Spain and spanned the acute and convalescent phases of COVID-19. The material from the prospective study consisted of cDNA or gDNA derived from T cells, B-cell-depleted T cells, or PBMCs. Subjects who had been exposed to COVID-19, were actively infected with it, or had recovered from it provided the deeply sampled blood TCRbeta repertoires that made up the dataset. The repertoires were made available in a free public database intended to serve as a resource for research on the immune response to SARS-CoV-2. Samples came from the ongoing ImmuneRACE study (first 160 participants) plus 1,254 subjects from 6 global collaborators. A de-identified subject ID, COVID-19 status, age in years and sex were almost always included in the sample metadata. Where available, HLA class I and class II types were obtained from metadata supplied by the sample provider rather than from assay-based typing. Results and caveats for the whole study, not just this receptor: The quantity of clinical and demographic metadata differed by source and by participant and was supplied without curation.

The immunoSEQ Assay, a bias-controlled multiplex PCR, was used to amplify TCRbeta CDR3 regions from genomic DNA. On the authors' methods: The number of nucleated cells in each sample was estimated by amplification of reference gene primers within the assay. Sequence reads were collapsed and filtered to measure the absolute abundance of every unique TCRbeta CDR3 rearrangement. Productive Simpson clonality was computed per sample as the square root of Simpson's diversity index over productive rearrangements. Held by TCRdb, this immuneACCESS table contains in-frame sequences only and omits some clones. Under half of the omission traces to an unresolved V gene where checked; the cause of the rest is unknown. That table furnishes V, J and clone size, whereas the DNA furnished D and trimming. The sample yields 150,000 to 250,000 clones; about 76% were counted once. Roughly 5.7% of the sample is in the top ten clones.

The germline V gene (reference sequence) yields SEHNR for CDR1 and FQNEAQ for CDR2. Measured from the cysteine to the phenylalanine, the CDR3 is 18 residues long. The sequence is cut down to CDR3 DNA, 54 bases in frame from base 1. V is shortened by 5 bases, J by 0 bases, and the region joining them spans 23 bases. The sequence came from a woman between 40 and 55 years old with COVID-19, enrolled during active disease. The source material was peripheral blood. The V and J segments used are TRBV7-9 and TRBJ2-7; the best D guess is TRBD2, with 5 bases matching. The CDR3 reads as follows: CASSPFRGPGPSSYEQYF. The DNA reads as follows: TGTGCCAGCAGCCCGTTTCGCGGGCCCGGGCCCAGCTCCTACGAGCAGTACTTC.